Below are 22 T cell receptor beta chains sequenced from a single sample in a study of cytomegalovirus exposure and HLA in healthy donors. The primer mix had 60 Vbeta and 13 Jbeta primers. The table came from immunoSEQ multiplex PCR; TCRdb's copy has only in-frame clones and leaves some out. Among some 65,000 clones, around 73% were seen once, and the ten largest hold approximately 2.9%. Input material: PBMCs. Receptor source: a girl aged 5-17 years in good health and CMV-seropositive.

The CDR3 sequence: CASSPGLAVDTQYF. DNA of the CDR3: TGCGCCAGCAGCCCGGGACTAGCGGTAGATACGCAGTATTTT. The chain links TRBV4-1 to TRBJ2-3; 11 positions match TRBD2. This CDR3 has 14 residues. J was trimmed by 5 bases and V by 4 bases; bases with no gene match: 2. The germline CDR1 and CDR2 sequences are MGHRA and YSYEKL.

This clone was picked up one time. The rearrangement links TRBV5-1 to TRBJ2-1; tentatively, D is TRBD1 (5 bases). CDR3 length: 13 amino acids. Germline lookup yields CDR1 SGHRS and CDR2 YFSETQ. V was pared by 6 bases and J by 3 bases, with 10 bases between. In DNA, the CDR3 is TGCGCCAGCACCCTAGGGGACTACAATGAGCAGTTCTTC. This codes for CASTLGDYNEQFF.

V usage is TRBV5-8 and J usage is TRBJ2-3; 8 bases agree with TRBD1. V was pared by 0 bases and J by 6 bases, with 6 bases of the junction left unmatched. CDR1 and CDR2 from the germline V gene are SGHTS and YDEGEE. The CDR3 length is 15 residues. The CDR3 here is CASSLGTGNIDTQYF. CDR3 DNA: TGTGCCAGCAGCTTGGGGACAGGGAATATCGATACGCAGTATTTT. Drawing the rest from reference TRBV5-8 and TRBJ2-3, the complete variable domain is EAGVTQSPTHLIKTRGQQATLRCSPISGHTSVYWYQQALGLGLQFLLWYDEGEERNRGNFPPRFSGRQFPNYSSELNVNALELEDSALYLCASSLGTGNIDTQYFGPGTRLTVL.

The rearrangement joins TRBV29-1 to TRBJ2-7; possibly TRBD2 for D (5 bases). Looked up from germline, CDR1 is SQVTM and CDR2 is ANQGSEA. Trimming took off 4 bases at V and 4 bases at J, with 8 bases between the two ends. The CDR3 runs 11 residues. Written as DNA, the CDR3 is TGCAGCGTTGGGACTCATTACGAGCAGTACTTC. It specifies CSVGTHYEQYF.

This clone was picked up one time. The J gene is TRBJ2-3, the V gene TRBV29-1; maybe TRBD1 (5 bases). CDR1 SQVTM and CDR2 ANQGSEA come from the germline V gene. Trimming took off 0 bases at V and 6 bases at J, with 16 bases between the two ends. CDR3 size: 15 residues. The CDR3 DNA follows: TGCAGCGTTGAAGAGTCGGCCAGGGAAGGGGATACGCAGTATTTT. The encoded protein is CSVEESAREGDTQYF.

The chain uses TRBV7-2 and TRBJ2-3, with 10 positions matching TRBD2. Trimming took 5 bases from V and 3 from J; bases not matched to a gene: 14. The germline CDR1 and CDR2 sequences are SGHTA and FQGNSA. CDR3 length equals 18 residues. The CDR3 loop is CASSHGEREGGRTDTQYF. For the CDR3, the DNA is TGTGCCAGCAGCCACGGCGAGCGGGAGGGCGGTCGGACAGATACGCAGTATTTT.

V and J are TRBV6-4 and TRBJ2-2, with D maybe TRBD2 (6 bases). This CDR3 spans 16 amino acids. V shed 0 bases and J shed 4 bases, with 12 bases lying between them. The V gene's germline CDR1 is MRHNA and CDR2 SNTAGT. The CDR3 DNA reads TGTGCCAGCAGTGACTCGACTGGGGACTTCACCGGGGAGCTGTTTTTT. Residues: CASSDSTGDFTGELFF.

The chain employs TRBV7-9 and TRBJ1-1; possibly TRBD1 for D (5 bases). V lost 1 base to trimming and J lost 2 bases, with 8 bases between them. The CDR3 consists of 14 residues. CDR1 SEHNR and CDR2 FQNEAQ come from the germline V gene (reference sequence). CDR3 nucleotide sequence: TGTGCCAGCAGCTTAGGGGGGGAAAACACTGAAGCTTTCTTT. Translated, it gives CASSLGGENTEAFF.

This clone was observed a handful of times. This rearrangement joins TRBV6-1 to TRBJ1-5; 10 bases align to TRBD1. With 4 bases clipped from V and 6 bases from J, the junction kept 9 bases outside the gene matches. The CDR3 contains 16 residues. CDR1 and CDR2 (germline): MNHNS, SASEGT. The CDR3 protein is CASSALTGGLAQPQHF. CDR3 nucleotide sequence: TGTGCCAGCAGTGCTCTGACAGGGGGCTTGGCTCAGCCCCAGCATTTT.

This chain joins TRBV7-8 and TRBJ2-5; 8 bases line up with TRBD1. The germline V gene has CDR1 SGHVS and CDR2 FQNEAQ. This CDR3 contains 15 residues. V shed 1 base, J shed 5 bases, and the junction held 6 bases outside the gene matches. The CDR3 is CASSLGQGNWETQYF. The CDR3 region has the DNA TGTGCCAGCAGCTTAGGACAGGGGAATTGGGAGACCCAGTACTTC. The variable domain in full, with the rest retrieved from reference TRBV7-8 and TRBJ2-5, is GAGVSQSPRYKVAKRGQDVALRCDPISGHVSLFWYQQALGQGPEFLTYFQNEAQLDKSGLPSDRFFAERPEGSVSTLKIQRTQQEDSAVYLCASSLGQGNWETQYFGPGTRLLVL.

The rearrangement links TRBV2 to TRBJ1-1; possible D gene TRBD1, 6 bases. The germline V gene has CDR1 SNHLY and CDR2 FYNNEI. The V end lost 6 bases, the J end lost 1 base, and 12 bases lay between the germline ends. The CDR3 covers 14 residues. CDR3 loop: CASSLGQQNTEAFF. For the CDR3, the DNA is TGTGCCAGCAGCCTCGGACAGCAGAACACTGAAGCTTTCTTT.

The chain employs TRBV28 and TRBJ2-1; D perhaps matches TRBD1 (6 bases). The CDR3 length is 16 residues. Germline V CDR1 and CDR2: MDHEN, SYDVKM. The germline V and J ends were trimmed by 6 bases and 7 bases, with 22 bases remaining between them. The CDR3 nucleotides read TGTGCCAGCAGCCGCGGGTGGGGGACCACAGGGAATGAGCAGTTCTTC. Translated, it gives CASSRGWGTTGNEQFF. Together with reference TRBV28 and TRBJ2-1, the CDR3 gives the full variable domain: DVKVTQSSRYLVKRTGEKVFLECVQDMDHENMFWYRQDPGLGLRLIYFSYDVKMKEKGDIPEGYSVSREKKERFSLILESASTNQTSMYLCASSRGWGTTGNEQFFGPGTRLTVL.

Regarding this clone: Other DNA sequences of this sample code for an identical CDR3. V usage is TRBV6-5 and J usage is TRBJ1-1, with no clear D. The V end lost 0 bases, the J end lost 1 base, and 6 bases lay between the germline ends. The V gene's germline CDR1 is MNHEY and CDR2 SVGAGI. The CDR3 totals 14 residues. The DNA for the CDR3 is TGTGCCAGCAGTTACTCAGGAGCGAACACTGAAGCTTTCTTT. Protein product: CASSYSGANTEAFF.

This clone was picked up a small number of times. The genes are TRBV6-1 and TRBJ2-3, with TRBD1 as a possible D gene (5 bases). Germline V lookup: CDR1 MNHNS, CDR2 SASEGT. The ends were cut back, 6 bases at V and 1 base at J, with 11 bases in the middle. CDR3 length: 14 amino acids. CDR3 region: CASRPLRGTDTQYF. DNA of the CDR3: TGTGCCAGCAGGCCCCTCAGGGGCACAGATACGCAGTATTTT.

This chain uses TRBV30 with TRBJ1-2, with D possibly being TRBD1 (5 bases). In germline, CDR1 is GTSNPN, CDR2 SVGIG (reference sequence). Trimming cost V 4 bases and J 4 bases, with 10 bases left between them. The CDR3 totals 12 residues. CDR3 loop: CAWTDTGYGYTF. In DNA form, the CDR3 reads TGTGCCTGGACGGACACGGGCTATGGCTACACCTTC.

This chain uses TRBV6-5 with TRBJ1-1; D uncertain. V lost 6 bases and J 4 bases, leaving 12 bases between the germline ends. Germline V gives CDR1 MNHEY, CDR2 SVGAGI. The CDR3 runs 13 residues. The DNA of the CDR3 is TGTGCCAGCAGACCCCCACAGCTCACTGAAGCTTTCTTT. Residues: CASRPPQLTEAFF.

This chain joins TRBV15 and TRBJ1-3; D is uncertain. Germline V gene sequence: CDR1 LNHNV, CDR2 YYDKDF (reference sequence). The CDR3 spans 14 residues. V lost 5 bases to trimming and J lost 0 bases, with 8 bases between them. The CDR3 reads CATSGPGSGNTIYF. The DNA for the CDR3 is TGTGCCACCAGCGGTCCGGGCTCTGGAAACACCATATATTTT.

The chain links TRBV6-5 to TRBJ2-2; no clear D. Trimming stripped 10 bases from V and 2 bases from J, with 14 bases between. CDR1 is MNHEY, CDR2 SVGAGI, per germline. The CDR3 is made up of 14 amino acids. CDR3 sequence reads: CATVKRGNTGELFF. As DNA, the CDR3 is TGTGCCACCGTAAAAAGAGGAAACACCGGGGAGCTGTTTTTT.

This chain joins TRBV2 and TRBJ2-3, with D possibly being TRBD2 (7 bases). Germline V gives CDR1 SNHLY, CDR2 FYNNEI. The germline V and J ends were trimmed by 6 bases and 6 bases, with 10 bases remaining between them. The CDR3 consists of 12 residues. The CDR3 sequence: CASRGRGDTQYF. The DNA for the CDR3 is TGTGCCAGCAGGGGGAGGGGGGATACGCAGTATTTT.

The table lists this clone with a few counts. The chain couples TRBV28 to TRBJ1-2, with 7 bases identical to TRBD1. CDR3 length: 12 residues. Germline CDR1 is MDHEN and CDR2 is SYDVKM. V lost 8 bases, J lost 4 bases, and 4 bases stayed unmatched. This CDR3 reads CASLGQSYGYTF. CDR3 in DNA: TGTGCCAGCTTGGGACAGAGCTATGGCTACACCTTC.

The V call is TRBV7-8, the J call TRBJ1-4; D gene ambiguous. Germline V gene sequence: CDR1 SGHVS, CDR2 FQNEAQ. The V end lost 5 bases, the J end lost 0 bases, and 10 bases lay between the germline ends. The CDR3 runs 15 residues. CDR3 nucleotides: TGTGCCAGCAGCCCCCGACGGGCAACTAATGAAAAACTGTTTTTT. Translated: CASSPRRATNEKLFF.

V is TRBV6-5 and J is TRBJ2-6, with D unclear. Germline CDR1 MNHEY, CDR2 SVGAGI. This CDR3 contains 13 residues. With 6 bases removed from V and 0 bases from J, the gap between germline ends came to 3 bases. CDR3 DNA: TGTGCCAGCAGCCTCTCTGGGGCCAACGTCCTGACTTTC. Protein: CASSLSGANVLTF.